These T cell receptor beta chains were read from a single sample in a study of chemoradiotherapy in HPV16-positive cancers. Sequencing used immunoSEQ multiplex PCR; TCRdb keeps in-frame clones, though not all of them. This sample has 850 to 950 clones, with roughly nine tenths found just once. The sample consisted of tumor tissue, taken from a patient who underwent chemoradiotherapy. The receptors stem from a human donor with HPV-associated anogenital cancer. Each CDR3 is given with its conserved first and last residue. D genes are given only for firm matches. Size is stated for part of the rows, as once, few or many counts, or as a class when the clone is expanded.

TRBV10-3	-	TRBJ1-2	-	TGTGCCATCAGTGAGTCCATCCCCTGGACGGGCTACACCTTC	CAISESIPWTGYTF
TRBV25-1	-	TRBJ1-4	-	TGTGCCAGCAGTGAGTGGGGACCAAGGGATGAAAAACTGTTTTTT	CASSEWGPRDEKLFF
TRBV5-6	-	TRBJ2-6	-	TGTGCCAGCAGTTACCTAGCGATTGGGGCCAACGTCCTGACTTTC	CASSYLAIGANVLTF
TRBV27	-	TRBJ1-1	hyperexpanded	TGTGCCACCATCGGGAACACTGAAGCTTTCTTT	CATIGNTEAFF
TRBV5-1	-	TRBJ1-1	-	TGCGCCAGCAGTTTTGTTCAAGGGGGAGGGACTGAAGCTTTCTTT	CASSFVQGGGTEAFF
TRBV11-3	-	TRBJ1-1	-	TGTGCCAGCAGCTTAGTAGGGGGAGGAAACACTGAAGCTTTCTTT	CASSLVGGGNTEAFF
TRBV19	TRBD1	TRBJ2-7	-	TGTGCCAGTAGTATAGGAGTAAGGGACAGCTCCTACGAGCAGTACTTC	CASSIGVRDSSYEQYF
TRBV6-5	TRBD1	TRBJ1-2	-	TGTGCCAGCAGAGTCATCGGGACAGGGGAGAGAGGCTACACCTTC	CASRVIGTGERGYTF
TRBV7-2	-	TRBJ1-1	-	TGTGCCAGCAGCTTACAGGGGCGAGGGGGGACTGAAGCTTTCTTT	CASSLQGRGGTEAFF
TRBV28	-	TRBJ2-7	-	TGTGCCAGCAGTTTAGTAAGGCCTAACGAGCAGTACTTC	CASSLVRPNEQYF
TRBV6-5	TRBD2	TRBJ2-7	-	TGTGCCAGCCAACGGGCGGGAGCAGGGTACGAGCAGTACTTC	CASQRAGAGYEQYF
TRBV19	-	TRBJ1-5	-	TGTGCCAGTAGTATGGCTCAGGGGCATCAGCCCCAGCATTTT	CASSMAQGHQPQHF
TRBV27	TRBD1	TRBJ1-4	-	TGTGCCAGCAGTCCACGGGACAGGGGGAATGAAAAACTGTTTTTT	CASSPRDRGNEKLFF
TRBV6-5	TRBD1	TRBJ1-1	-	TGTGCCAGCACCCGGGACAGGGCGAACACTGAAGCTTTCTTT	CASTRDRANTEAFF
TRBV6-5	-	TRBJ1-2	-	TGTGCCAGCAGTTACTCGAATGGGGCAAGTAGAGGCTACACCTTC	CASSYSNGASRGYTF
TRBV11-2	-	TRBJ2-1	once	TGTGCCAGCACCCCAGGGAATTCGGTGAGCAATGAGCAGTTCTTC	CASTPGNSVSNEQFF
TRBV30	-	TRBJ1-1	few	TGTGCCTGGAGTGGGAACGGTGAAGCTTTCTTT	CAWSGNGEAFF
TRBV11-2	-	TRBJ2-5	-	TGTGCCAGCGCAGTTGGCGGGACCCAGTACTTC	CASAVGGTQYF
TRBV6-6	-	TRBJ1-5	few	TGTGCCAGCAGTTACTCGGGCAGGGATCAGCCCCAGCATTTT	CASSYSGRDQPQHF
TRBV13	-	TRBJ1-2	-	TGTGCCAGCAGCTCACCGGGGCAGGGGAACTATGGCTACACCTTC	CASSSPGQGNYGYTF
TRBV12-5	-	TRBJ1-3	-	TGTGCTAGTGGTTTGGGGGGGCTCGCTGGAAACACCATATATTTT	CASGLGGLAGNTIYF
TRBV10-3	-	TRBJ2-7	-	TGTGCCATCAGTGAGATACCGGGACAATTTACCTACGAGCAGTACTTC	CAISEIPGQFTYEQYF
TRBV2	-	TRBJ1-2	-	TGTGCCAGCAGGGAGACCCAGCTTGGGGGAGGCTACACCTTC	CASRETQLGGGYTF
TRBV29-1	-	TRBJ1-2	-	TGCAGCGTTGAAACTCTCTTCTATGGCTACACCTTC	CSVETLFYGYTF
TRBV4-1	TRBD1	TRBJ1-2	-	TGCGCCAGCTTTCAGGGGGACAGCTACACCTTC	CASFQGDSYTF
TRBV9	-	TRBJ2-1	-	TGTGCCAGCAGCGCCGAGGGGAGCTCCTACAATGAGCAGTTCTTC	CASSAEGSSYNEQFF
TRBV14	-	TRBJ1-1	-	TGTGCCAGCAGCCAAGCCGGAATGAACACTGAAGCTTTCTTT	CASSQAGMNTEAFF
TRBV25-1	-	TRBJ2-7	-	TGTGCCAGCAGTGAATACCCCGGGATCTCCTACGAGCAGTACTTC	CASSEYPGISYEQYF
TRBV5-6	-	TRBJ1-1	-	TGTGCCAGCAGCAAGCCCCGACAGCACATGAACACTGAAGCTTTCTTT	CASSKPRQHMNTEAFF
TRBV5-4	TRBD2	TRBJ2-3	-	TGTGCCAGCAGCGTCGGGCGCCGCACTAGCGGGGGGGGCCCAGATACGCAGTATTTT	CASSVGRRTSGGGPDTQYF
TRBV6-1	-	TRBJ2-3	-	TGTGCCAGCAGTGATGTCGGCTCTAGCACAGATACGCAGTATTTT	CASSDVGSSTDTQYF
TRBV6-1	-	TRBJ1-1	-	TGTGCCAGTCTGGCAGCTTTCTTT	CASLAAFF
TRBV4-3	-	TRBJ1-2	few	TGCGCCAGCAGCCAAGATGAGGGGAGGAGGGATGGCTACACCTTC	CASSQDEGRRDGYTF
TRBV7-2	-	TRBJ2-7	-	TGTGCCAGCAGCCCAAACCAGGGTCTCGAGCAGTACTTC	CASSPNQGLEQYF
TRBV5-1	-	TRBJ1-4	-	TGCGCCAGCAGCCCCGGGGAGGGTTTTCGGGAAAAACTGTTTTTT	CASSPGEGFREKLFF
TRBV6-1	-	TRBJ1-2	-	TGTGCCAGCAGTACCCGACAGGATTATGGCTACACCTTC	CASSTRQDYGYTF
TRBV28	-	TRBJ1-1	-	TGTGCCAGCATTTCGAACACTGAAGCTTTCTTT	CASISNTEAFF
TRBV9	-	TRBJ1-5	-	TGTGCCAGCAGTGAGGACGGGGAGGAATATCAGCCCCAGCATTTT	CASSEDGEEYQPQHF
TRBV29-1	TRBD2	TRBJ2-1	-	TGCAGCGTTGGCGGGAGGGATTACAATGAGCAGTTCTTC	CSVGGRDYNEQFF
TRBV27	-	TRBJ2-3	-	TGTGCCAGCAGTTTGCAGGGCCGCACAGATACGCAGTATTTT	CASSLQGRTDTQYF